This T cell receptor (beta chain) emerged from a study of shared clonotypes between healthy human individuals. Researchers divided each subset's genomic DNA evenly across several immunoSEQ plates. Sequencing was performed with immunoSEQ multiplex PCR; in TCRdb, only in-frame clones are kept and a portion is missing. The table includes under 1,100,000 clones, around 76% detected once. The CDR3 extends over 14 amino acids. Per germline, CDR1 SNHLY and CDR2 FYNNEI. V shed 3 bases and J shed 1 base, with 9 bases lying between them. About this clone: The antigen is unknown.

Study results and limitations: Even with large depth, rarefaction showed that sorted-subset sequencing was incomplete. In contrast to clonotypes shared by all four donors, non-shared clonotypes had lower generation probabilities.

The sample comprised memory CD4+ T cells sorted from blood. Subset denoted: CD45RA-negative fraction. The chain recombines TRBV2 with TRBJ1-1; possibly TRBD1 for D (5 bases). The TCR originated in a man younger than 35 in good health. The CDR3 DNA follows: TGTGCCAGCAGTGACAGGGCGAGGAACACTGAAGCTTTCTTT. Translation gives CASSDRARNTEAFF. Full variable domain (missing parts from reference TRBV2 and TRBJ1-1): EPEVTQTPSHQVTQMGQEVILRCVPISNHLYFYWYRQILGQKVEFLVSFYNNEISEKSEIFDDQFSVERPDGSNFTLKIRSTKLEDSAMYFCASSDRARNTEAFFGQGTRLTVV.